One sample yielded the 10 T cell receptor beta chains listed below, sequenced in a study of a mutant IDH1 vaccine in newly diagnosed glioma. The time point here: baseline, week 1 (first vaccination visit). Treatment: pre-vaccination baseline after standard-of-care therapy. TCRdb's table, derived via immunoSEQ multiplex PCR, lists solely in-frame clones and lacks some. There are some 22,000 clones in the sample; approximately 89% occur only once, and approximately 9.2% lies in the top ten. Sequencing used PBMCs, obtained from a glioma patient treated with radiotherapy, temozolomide or both. The receptors stem from a man aged 30 to 45 with glioma.

This chain links TRBV19 with TRBJ1-2; D remains ambiguous. V dropped 0 bases and J dropped 5 bases, with 19 bases sitting between them. The germline V gene encodes CDR1 LNHDA and CDR2 SQIVND (reference sequence). CDR3 length: 17 residues. CDR3 in DNA: TGTGCCAGTAGTATAGATAGGCAGTCCGGCAGGAGGTATGGCTACACCTTC. Its protein product is CASSIDRQSGRRYGYTF.

This chain joins TRBV15 and TRBJ2-3, with TRBD2 as a possible D gene (6 bases). The V and J ends lost 7 bases and 1 base respectively, with 12 bases between them. CDR3 length: 14 residues. The V gene's germline CDR1 is LNHNV and CDR2 YYDKDF (reference sequence). In DNA, the CDR3 is TGTGCCACCAATAATCAGCGGGGCACAGATACGCAGTATTTT. This sequence encodes CATNNQRGTDTQYF.

This clone was seen only once. The rearrangement uses TRBV5-5 and TRBJ1-1; 8 nucleotides align to TRBD1. Germline V gene sequence: CDR1 SGHKS, CDR2 YYEKEE (reference sequence). The V gene end was trimmed by 5 bases and the J gene end by 5 bases; junction bases not matched to a gene: 5. This CDR3 comprises 13 residues. CDR3 amino acids: CASSLDRATEAFF. The CDR3 DNA sequence: TGTGCCAGCAGTCTGGACAGGGCGACTGAAGCTTTCTTT.

The chain is built from TRBV12-5 and TRBJ1-1, with TRBD1 identical over 8 bases. Germline V gives CDR1 LGHNT, CDR2 FRNRAP. The CDR3 sequence is 14 residues long. Trimming took 7 bases from V and 4 from J; bases not matched to a gene: 8. The CDR3: CASVTQGDGTEAFF. The CDR3, as DNA: TGTGCTAGTGTCACACAGGGGGATGGCACTGAAGCTTTCTTT.

This clone is a singleton in its sample. The rearrangement links TRBV30 to TRBJ1-1; TRBD1 aligns across 10 bases. Germline CDR1 reads GTSNPN; CDR2 reads SVGIG (reference sequence). The CDR3 sequence is 15 residues long. The V segment lost 0 bases and the J segment 4 bases; nucleotides outside the gene matches: 5. The CDR3 reads CAWSVPGQGSTEAFF. In nucleotides, the CDR3 is TGTGCCTGGAGTGTACCGGGACAGGGGAGCACTGAAGCTTTCTTT.

This sequence joins TRBV30 and TRBJ1-1, with 7 bases fitting TRBD1. The V and J ends lost 4 bases and 4 bases, in that order; junction bases with no gene match: 6. CDR1 and CDR2 (germline): GTSNPN, SVGIG (reference sequence). The CDR3 covers 13 residues. This CDR3 is CAWNDRVGTEAFF. DNA of the CDR3: TGTGCCTGGAATGACAGGGTGGGCACTGAAGCTTTCTTT.

In its sample, this clone was seen once. The chain joins TRBV6-1 to TRBJ1-2, with 7 bases that match TRBD1. CDR1 is MNHNS and CDR2 is SASEGT in the germline V gene. V lost 6 bases and J lost 6; bases outside the gene matches: 7. This CDR3 is 13 amino acids long. The CDR3 spells CASRMTGRNGYTF. The DNA of the CDR3 is TGTGCCAGCAGGATGACAGGGAGAAATGGCTACACCTTC.

The chain combines TRBV18 with TRBJ1-5; the D gene is possibly TRBD1 (6 bases). CDR3 size: 14 residues. V gave up 5 bases and J gave up 6 bases, with 14 bases separating them. Germline V gene data show CDR1 as KGHSH and CDR2 as LQKENI. The CDR3 here is CASSDTGQGQPQHF. The DNA of the CDR3 is TGTGCCAGCTCAGACACAGGGCAGGGTCAGCCCCAGCATTTT.

The chain has TRBV27 and TRBJ1-2, with TRBD1 matching 7 bases. The CDR3 has 15 residues. Germline V gene sequence: CDR1 MNHEY, CDR2 SMNVEV (reference sequence). J lost 4 bases, V lost 2 bases, and 7 bases had no gene match. The CDR3 loop is CASSLGTGTVYGYTF. Here the CDR3 DNA reads TGTGCCAGCAGTTTAGGAACAGGGACAGTCTATGGCTACACCTTC.

The rearrangement links TRBV27 to TRBJ1-4; TRBD1 agrees at 8 bases. The junction had 11 bases not matched to a gene; V was cut back by 6 bases and J by 8 bases. Germline assignment: CDR1 MNHEY and CDR2 SMNVEV (reference sequence). This CDR3 region has 15 residues. CDR3 protein: CASRQTPDRAEKLFF. CDR3 bases: TGTGCCAGCAGGCAAACTCCGGACAGGGCCGAAAAACTGTTTTTT.